The 23 T cell receptor beta chains in this list originate from one sample, sequenced in a study of T cells in Graves' hyperthyroidism and ophthalmopathy (dated by TCRdb to 2018 to 2020). The method was multiplex PCR. For sequencing, an Illumina HiSeq 2000 was employed. The TCR beta CDR3 regions were amplified from the RNA transcripts. The TCR CDR3 was subjected to a first round of RT-PCR using the HTBI primer set and the Qiagen OneStep RT-PCR kit. TCRdb reworked the public reads: Q25 trimming with fastp, MiXCR clone assembly, productive beta chains retained. Each record represents a unique CDR3 protein, reported with the most common genes and DNA among its rows. The sample table holds a few hundred thousand distinct CDR3 sequences, of which more than 15% were seen once. The ten largest account for roughly 15% of the sample. Material: blood. Every receptor here comes from a young woman with Graves' hyperthyroidism.

Many counts were recorded for this clonotype. V usage is TRBV12-3 or TRBV12-4 and J usage is TRBJ1-1; tentative D call: TRBD1 (5 bases). This CDR3 has 14 residues. Trimming cost V 5 bases and J 6 bases, with 16 bases left between them. CDR3 in DNA: TGTGCCAGCAGTCCCGACCAGGGAAACGCTGAAGCTTTCTTT. It codes for CASSPDQGNAEAFF.

A few counts support this clonotype. The V call is TRBV5-1, the J call TRBJ2-2, with no clear D. This CDR3 region has 13 residues. Trimming shortened V by 6 bases and J by 0 bases, and 6 bases separated the two germline ends. Germline CDR1 is SGHRS and CDR2 is YFSETQ. DNA of the CDR3: TGCGCCAGCATGTCGGCGAACACCGGGGAGCTGTTTTTT. Translation gives CASMSANTGELFF.

The rearrangement joins TRBV9 to TRBJ2-3; possible D gene TRBD2, 6 bases. This CDR3 contains 15 residues. Germline assignment: CDR1 SGDLS and CDR2 YYNGEE. V was shortened by 2 bases and J by 5 bases, with 15 bases between the two germline ends. CDR3 nucleotides: TGTGCCAGCAGCGTGCGGCCAGTGGGGGGAGATACGCAGTATTTT. As protein: CASSVRPVGGDTQYF.

The J gene is TRBJ2-3, the V gene TRBV19, with TRBD2 as a possible D gene (5 bases). The CDR3 spans 14 residues. Germline values: CDR1 LNHDA, CDR2 SQIVND (reference sequence). Trimming took off 1 base at V and 1 base at J, with 6 bases between the two ends. DNA of the CDR3: TGTGCCAGTAGTATAGGGCGGGGCACAGATACGCAGTATTTT. Protein product: CASSIGRGTDTQYF.

This clonotype was observed at least ten times. The chain couples TRBV18 to TRBJ1-6, with TRBD1 identical over 7 bases. CDR3 length equals 15 residues. Per the germline V gene, CDR1 is KGHSH and CDR2 is LQKENI. The junction had 3 bases not matched to a gene; V was cut back by 2 bases and J by 5 bases. CDR3 DNA sequence: TGTGCCAGCTCACCAGAGGACAGGAATAATTCACCCCTCCACTTT. This codes for CASSPEDRNNSPLHF. The variable domain in full, completed from reference TRBV18 and TRBJ1-6, reads NAGVMQNPRHLVRRRGQEARLRCSPMKGHSHVYWYRQLPEEGLKFMVYLQKENIIDESGMPKERFSAEFPKEGPSILRIQQVVRGDSAAYFCASSPEDRNNSPLHFGNGTRLTVT.

The table lists this clonotype with many counts. The V and J genes are TRBV5-6 and TRBJ2-1; tentatively, D is TRBD1 (6 bases). There are 14 residues in the CDR3. Looked up from germline, CDR1 is SGHDT and CDR2 is YYEEEE. Trimming cost V 0 bases and J 6 bases, with 10 bases left between them. The CDR3 reads CASSLATGLNEQFF. CDR3 bases: TGTGCCAGCAGCTTGGCGACAGGCCTCAATGAGCAGTTCTTC.

This clonotype is a singleton in its sample. The J gene is TRBJ1-6, the V gene TRBV6-9; D might be TRBD1 (5 bases). V was trimmed by 4 bases and J by 9 bases, leaving 13 bases between them. The CDR3 sequence is 14 residues long. Per the germline V gene, CDR1 is MNHGY and CDR2 is SVAAGI. The CDR3 here is CASSSGNPGSPLHF. CDR3 nucleotides: TGTGCCAGCAGTTCAGGGAATCCGGGTTCACCCCTCCACTTT.

In its sample, this clonotype was seen many times. As DNA, the CDR3 is TGTGCCAGCAGCTTGGGCCTGGGGGACAGGGGACTGGTCGGGGAGCTGTTTTTT. Amino acids: CASSLGLGDRGLVGELFF. V usage is TRBV5-5 and J usage is TRBJ2-2, with 10 nucleotides matching TRBD1. The length of the CDR3 is 18 residues. The junction had 12 bases not matched to a gene; V was cut back by 0 bases and J by 7 bases. Germline assignment: CDR1 SGHKS and CDR2 YYEKEE (reference sequence).

This clonotype was seen ten or more times. V is TRBV5-6 and J is TRBJ2-7; either TRBD1 or TRBD2 may supply D (5 bases each). Trimming stripped 5 bases from V and 6 bases from J, with 18 bases between. The CDR3 runs to 14 residues. Per the germline V gene, CDR1 is SGHDT and CDR2 is YYEEEE. The chain's CDR3 is CASRGESDEIEQYF. The DNA of the CDR3 is TGTGCCAGCAGGGGGGAGAGTGATGAGATCGAGCAGTACTTC.

This clonotype was detected a few times. The CDR3: CASSLKGLTGGKTGELFF. The CDR3 coding sequence is TGTGCCAGCAGCTTAAAGGGGCTAACAGGGGGCAAAACCGGGGAGCTGTTTTTT. The chain carries TRBV7-3 and TRBJ2-2, with TRBD1 matching 9 bases. Unmatched junction bases numbered 11, after V lost 1 base and J lost 5 bases. Germline values: CDR1 SGHTA, CDR2 FQGTGA. This CDR3 is 18 amino acids long. Together with reference TRBV7-3 and TRBJ2-2, the CDR3 gives the full variable domain: GAGVSQTPSNKVTEKGKYVELRCDPISGHTALYWYRQSLGQGPEFLIYFQGTGAADDSGLPNDRFFAVRPEGSVSTLKIQRTERGDSAVYLCASSLKGLTGGKTGELFFGEGSRLTVL.

This clonotype was recorded at least ten times. The chain carries TRBV28 and TRBJ2-5; a possible D gene is TRBD2 (6 bases). The V end lost 5 bases, the J end lost 2 bases, and 12 bases lay between the germline ends. CDR1 MDHEN and CDR2 SYDVKM come from the germline V gene. This CDR3 spans 14 amino acids. CDR3 residues: CASSGEARQETQYF. The CDR3 coding sequence is TGTGCCAGCAGTGGGGAGGCGAGGCAAGAGACCCAGTACTTC.

This clonotype was recorded many times. V usage is TRBV27 and J usage is TRBJ2-3; TRBD2 matches at 8 bases. Per germline, CDR1 MNHEY and CDR2 SMNVEV (reference sequence). The CDR3 covers 13 residues. V was clipped by 8 bases and J by 5 bases; unmatched bases: 6. The CDR3 is CASQSGSIDTQYF. CDR3 in DNA: TGTGCCAGCCAAAGCGGGAGTATAGATACGCAGTATTTT.

This clonotype was recorded at least ten times. The rearrangement joins TRBV18 to TRBJ1-1; unclear D gene. The CDR3 sequence is 16 residues long. The V gene lost 0 bases and the J gene lost 2 bases, with 13 bases spanning the gap. Germline V lookup: CDR1 KGHSH, CDR2 LQKENI. CDR3 sequence reads: CASSPPFPVTNTEAFF. Here the CDR3 DNA reads TGTGCCAGCTCACCACCTTTCCCGGTAACCAACACTGAAGCTTTCTTT.

Concerning this clonotype: A much larger clone differs by one base, so this may be a read error. The rearrangement links TRBV12-3 or TRBV12-4 to TRBJ1-6, with D possibly being TRBD1 (6 bases). V was trimmed by 7 bases and J by 2 bases, leaving 18 bases between them. The CDR3 contains 17 residues. CDR3 DNA sequence: TGTGCCAGCACGGGTCGGACAGACAGAACCTATAATTCACCCCTCCACTTT. Residues: CASTGRTDRTYNSPLHF.

This clonotype was detected only a few times. The CDR3 DNA reads TGTGCCAGCAGTTCATCGGACGGACTTGAGGGTGGCTACACCTTC. It is translated as CASSSSDGLEGGYTF. The rearrangement joins TRBV12-3 or TRBV12-4 to TRBJ1-2; no firm D call. The germline V and J ends were trimmed by 4 bases and 7 bases, with 19 bases remaining between them. The CDR3 has 15 amino acids.

The chain links TRBV7-3 to TRBJ1-2; 9 nucleotides line up with TRBD1. After removal of 4 bases from V and 5 bases from J, the junction contained 5 bases not matched to a gene. This CDR3 is built from 14 residues. Germline loops: CDR1 SGHTA, CDR2 FQGTGA. This CDR3 reads CASSSTGGSYGYTF. The CDR3 DNA is TGTGCCAGCAGCTCCACAGGGGGCTCATATGGCTACACCTTC.

This clonotype was detected many times. The gene calls are TRBV5-1 and TRBJ2-7; tentative D call: TRBD1 (9 bases). Trimming cost V 4 bases and J 2 bases, with 16 bases left between them. CDR1 and CDR2 (germline): SGHRS, YFSETQ. CDR3 length equals 15 residues. CDR3 region: CASSPGGTGPYEQYF. In DNA, the CDR3 is TGCGCCAGCAGCCCGGGGGGGACAGGGCCCTACGAGCAGTACTTC.

The J gene is TRBJ1-1, the V gene TRBV20-1; tentative D call: TRBD1 (6 bases). CDR1 DFQATT and CDR2 SNEGSKA come from the germline V gene (reference sequence). The CDR3 is 13 amino acids. V was shortened by 6 bases and J by 1 base, with 12 bases between the two germline ends. CDR3 residues: CSASGQPNTEAFF. The CDR3 DNA follows: TGCAGTGCCTCCGGACAGCCGAACACTGAAGCTTTCTTT.

This clonotype was recorded at least ten times. This chain links TRBV5-5 with TRBJ1-4, with D maybe TRBD1 (5 bases). The CDR3 is 15 amino acids. The V end was cut by 0 bases, the J end by 7 bases, with 13 bases between. Germline V lookup: CDR1 SGHKS, CDR2 YYEKEE (reference sequence). CDR3 amino acids: CASSLANRRGEKLFF. The CDR3 nucleotides are TGTGCCAGCAGCTTGGCCAACAGGCGGGGTGAAAAACTGTTTTTT. The full variable domain, in which reference TRBV5-5 and TRBJ1-4 provide the parts outside the CDR3, is DAGVTQSPTHLIKTRGQQVTLRCSPISGHKSVSWYQQVLGQGPQFIFQYYEKEERGRGNFPDRFSARQFPNYSSELNVNALLLGDSALYLCASSLANRRGEKLFFGSGTQLSVL.

This clonotype has at least ten counts. This rearrangement joins TRBV28 to TRBJ1-4, with 7 bases fitting TRBD1. The junction had 16 bases not matched to a gene; V was cut back by 6 bases and J by 6 bases. The CDR3 runs 17 residues. Germline CDR1 reads MDHEN; CDR2 reads SYDVKM. The CDR3, as DNA: TGTGCCAGCAGCTCTAGACAGGGTCTCGTTTTGGATGAAAAACTGTTTTTT. Amino acid sequence: CASSSRQGLVLDEKLFF.

In this sample, this clonotype turned up a few times. This chain connects TRBV20-1 to TRBJ2-7; TRBD2 agrees at 8 bases. This CDR3 region has 16 residues. V gave up 3 bases and J gave up 2 bases; unmatched junction bases: 12. CDR1 and CDR2 from the germline V gene are DFQATT and SNEGSKA (reference sequence). This CDR3 is CSASLVGGDATYEQYF. The CDR3 DNA sequence: TGCAGTGCTAGTCTAGTCGGGGGGGACGCTACCTACGAGCAGTACTTC.

This clonotype has a handful of counts. This chain links TRBV10-1 with TRBJ2-2, with 9 bases aligning to TRBD1. The trim removed 4 bases at V and 2 bases at J, leaving 8 bases unmatched. The CDR3 contains 17 residues. The germline gives CDR1 WNHNN, CDR2 SYGVQD (reference sequence). The CDR3, as DNA: TGCGCCAGCAGTGGTTTGGGGACAGGGTACAACACCGGGGAGCTGTTTTTT. Translating it yields CASSGLGTGYNTGELFF.

In this sample, this clonotype turned up many times. This sequence joins TRBV20-1 and TRBJ1-5, with D possibly matching TRBD1 (6 bases). Germline CDR1 DFQATT, CDR2 SNEGSKA (reference sequence). The CDR3 length is 14 residues. Trimming left V 6 bases short and J 0 bases short, with 12 bases between. CDR3 bases: TGCAGTGCCCCAGGACAGTATAGCAATCAGCCCCAGCATTTT. Amino acid sequence: CSAPGQYSNQPQHF.